This TCR beta chain derives from a study of a mutant IDH1 vaccine in newly diagnosed glioma. The time point here: baseline, week 1 (first vaccination visit). The sample's treatment: pre-vaccination baseline after standard-of-care therapy. Produced via immunoSEQ multiplex PCR; TCRdb's table is partial and in-frame only. The sample consists of approximately 52,000 clones, more than 60% of them appearing once. V was trimmed by 4 bases and J by 3 bases, leaving 4 bases between them. There are 11 residues in the CDR3. CDR1 MGHDK and CDR2 SYGVNS come from the germline V gene. This receptor was identified in a woman between 40 and 55 years old with glioma. The source material was PBMCs, sampled from a glioma patient treated with radiotherapy, temozolomide or both. The V gene is TRBV25-1, the J gene TRBJ2-7; no clear D gene. The CDR3 DNA reads TGTGCCAGCAGTGTCAGCTACGAGCAGTACTTC. Translating gives CASSVSYEQYF.